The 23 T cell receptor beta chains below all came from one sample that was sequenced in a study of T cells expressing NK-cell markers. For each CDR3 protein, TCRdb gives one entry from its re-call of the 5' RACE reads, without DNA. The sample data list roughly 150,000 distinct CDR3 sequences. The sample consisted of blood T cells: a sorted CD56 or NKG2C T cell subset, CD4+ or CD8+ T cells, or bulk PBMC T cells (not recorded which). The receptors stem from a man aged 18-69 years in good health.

CDR3 in amino acids: CASSALGAGGDGYTF. The gene calls are TRBV25-1 and TRBJ1-2; TCRdb designates TRBD1, a call that cannot be tested without DNA. Germline CDR1 MGHDK, CDR2 SYGVNS. The CDR3 has 15 amino acids.

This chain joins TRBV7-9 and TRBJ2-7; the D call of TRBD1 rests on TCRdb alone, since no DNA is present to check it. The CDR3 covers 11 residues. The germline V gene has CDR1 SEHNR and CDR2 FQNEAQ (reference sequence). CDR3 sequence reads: CASVTGYEQYF.

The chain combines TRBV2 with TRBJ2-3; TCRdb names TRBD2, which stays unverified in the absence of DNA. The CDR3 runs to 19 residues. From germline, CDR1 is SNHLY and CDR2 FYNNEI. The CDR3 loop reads CASSEVGLAGSSSTDTQYF.

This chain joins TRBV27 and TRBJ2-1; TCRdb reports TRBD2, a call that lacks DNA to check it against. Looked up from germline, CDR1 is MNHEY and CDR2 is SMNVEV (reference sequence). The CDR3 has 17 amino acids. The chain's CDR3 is CASSLPFAPREADEQFF.

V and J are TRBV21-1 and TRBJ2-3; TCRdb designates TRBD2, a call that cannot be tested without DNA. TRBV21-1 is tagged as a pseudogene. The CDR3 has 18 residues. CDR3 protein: CASSKAHAGNPGTDTQYF.

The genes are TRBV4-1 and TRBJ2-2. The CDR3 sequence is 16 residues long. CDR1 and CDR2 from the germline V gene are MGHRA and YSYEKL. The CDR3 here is CASSQGPNTGTGELFF.

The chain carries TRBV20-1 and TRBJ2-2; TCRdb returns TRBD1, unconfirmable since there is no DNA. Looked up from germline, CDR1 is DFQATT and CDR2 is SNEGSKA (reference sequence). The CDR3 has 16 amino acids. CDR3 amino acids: CSARDLDRTNTGELFF.

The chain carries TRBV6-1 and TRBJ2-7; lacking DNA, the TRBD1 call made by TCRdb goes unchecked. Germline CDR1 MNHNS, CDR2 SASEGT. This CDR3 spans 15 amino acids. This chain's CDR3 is CAGSMGPGTFYEQYF.

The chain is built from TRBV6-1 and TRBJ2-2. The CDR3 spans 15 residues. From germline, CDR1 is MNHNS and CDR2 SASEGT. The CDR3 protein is CASSDFRDNTGELFF.

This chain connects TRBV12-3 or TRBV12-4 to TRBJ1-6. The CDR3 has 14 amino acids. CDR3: CASSRGSYNSPLHF.

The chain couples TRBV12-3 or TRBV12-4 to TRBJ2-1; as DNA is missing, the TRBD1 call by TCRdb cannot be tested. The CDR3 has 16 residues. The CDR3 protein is CASRGTGTGEYNEQFF.

CDR3 residues: CASSDIYREKLFF. V is TRBV12-3 or TRBV12-4 and J is TRBJ1-4. There are 13 residues in the CDR3.

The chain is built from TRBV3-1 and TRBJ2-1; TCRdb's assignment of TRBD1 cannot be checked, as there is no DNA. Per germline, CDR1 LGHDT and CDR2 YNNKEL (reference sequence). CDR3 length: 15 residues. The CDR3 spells CASSHRDNPFNEQFF.

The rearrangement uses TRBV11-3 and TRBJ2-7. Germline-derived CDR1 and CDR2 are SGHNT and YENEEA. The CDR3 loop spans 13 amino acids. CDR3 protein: CASSLEPEYEQYF.

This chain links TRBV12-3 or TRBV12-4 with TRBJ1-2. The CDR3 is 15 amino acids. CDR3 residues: CASSLNSEDGYGYTF.

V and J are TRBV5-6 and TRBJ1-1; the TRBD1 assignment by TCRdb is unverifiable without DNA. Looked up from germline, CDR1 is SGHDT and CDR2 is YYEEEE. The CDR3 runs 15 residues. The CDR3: CASTPPGGKNTEAFF.

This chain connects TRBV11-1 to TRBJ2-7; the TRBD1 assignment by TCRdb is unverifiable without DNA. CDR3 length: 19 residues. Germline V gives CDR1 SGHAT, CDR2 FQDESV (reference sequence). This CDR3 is CASSPKTGTGGLSSYEQYF.

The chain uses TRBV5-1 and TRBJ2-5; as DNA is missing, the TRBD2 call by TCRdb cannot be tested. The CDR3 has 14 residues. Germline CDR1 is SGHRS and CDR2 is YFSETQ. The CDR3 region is CASSLESRTETQYF.

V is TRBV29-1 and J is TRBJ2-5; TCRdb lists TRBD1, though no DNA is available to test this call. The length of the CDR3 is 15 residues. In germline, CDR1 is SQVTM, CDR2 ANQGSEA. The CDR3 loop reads CSANPSGGWQETQYF.

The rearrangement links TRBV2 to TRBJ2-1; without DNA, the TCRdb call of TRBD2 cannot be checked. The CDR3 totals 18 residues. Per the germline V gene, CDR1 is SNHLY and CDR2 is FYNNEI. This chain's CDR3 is CASSELSKVAGTYNEQFF. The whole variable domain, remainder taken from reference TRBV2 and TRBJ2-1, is EPEVTQTPSHQVTQMGQEVILRCVPISNHLYFYWYRQILGQKVEFLVSFYNNEISEKSEIFDDQFSVERPDGSNFTLKIRSTKLEDSAMYFCASSELSKVAGTYNEQFFGPGTRLTVL.

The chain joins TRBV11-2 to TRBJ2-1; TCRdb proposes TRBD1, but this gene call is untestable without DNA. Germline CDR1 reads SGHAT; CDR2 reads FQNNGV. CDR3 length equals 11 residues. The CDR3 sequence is CASSSPEEQFF. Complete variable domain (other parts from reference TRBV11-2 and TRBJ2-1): EAGVAQSPRYKIIEKRQSVAFWCNPISGHATLYWYQQILGQGPKLLIQFQNNGVVDDSQLPKDRFSAERLKGVDSTLKIQPAKLEDSAVYLCASSSPEEQFFGPGTRLTVL.

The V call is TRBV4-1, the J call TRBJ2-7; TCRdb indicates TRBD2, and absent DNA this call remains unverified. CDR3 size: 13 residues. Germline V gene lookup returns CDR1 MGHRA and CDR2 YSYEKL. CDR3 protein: CASSPTRGYEQYF.

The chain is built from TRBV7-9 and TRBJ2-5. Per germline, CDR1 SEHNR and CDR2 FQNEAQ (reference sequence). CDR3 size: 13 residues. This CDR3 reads CASSLVFEETQYF.